Shown below are 31 T cell receptor beta chains from a single sample sequenced in a study of blood T cell repertoires in COVID-19. The data were produced by immunoSEQ multiplex PCR, yet TCRdb's version contains in-frame clones alone and is incomplete. The data hold fewer than 200,000 clones, with about 83% observed a single time. The specimen was peripheral blood. These receptor sequences come from an older woman with COVID-19, enrolled during active disease.

This clone occurred once. The chain carries TRBV5-4 and TRBJ1-4; perhaps TRBD1 as D (5 bases). The germline CDR1 and CDR2 sequences are SGHNT and YYREEE (reference sequence). The CDR3 covers 15 residues. Deletions cut 0 bases from V and 6 bases from J, with 12 bases between. The CDR3 DNA is TGTGCCAGCAGCTTGGGGGCAGGGTTGGATGAAAAACTGTTTTTT. This gives the protein CASSLGAGLDEKLFF.

The chain is built from TRBV5-6 and TRBJ2-7; weak D call: TRBD2 (5 bases). The CDR3 spans 14 residues. Germline assignment: CDR1 SGHDT and CDR2 YYEEEE. Trimming took 1 base from V and 3 from J, leaving 11 bases between them. The CDR3 region is CASSLTRFNYEQYF. The CDR3 bases are TGTGCCAGCAGCTTGACTAGATTTAACTACGAGCAGTACTTC.

The chain couples TRBV6-5 to TRBJ1-5; TRBD1 agrees at 11 bases. The J segment lost 2 bases and the V segment lost 6 bases, leaving 3 bases of the junction unmatched. Germline loops: CDR1 MNHEY, CDR2 SVGAGI. The CDR3 sequence is 15 residues long. Here the CDR3 DNA reads TGTGCCAGCAGGGGACAGGGGGTGGGCAATCAGCCCCAGCATTTT. Its translation: CASRGQGVGNQPQHF.

The chain combines TRBV27 with TRBJ2-2; perhaps TRBD2 as D (5 bases). V lost 3 bases and J 3 bases, leaving 11 bases between the germline ends. The V gene's germline CDR1 is MNHEY and CDR2 SMNVEV (reference sequence). The CDR3 consists of 15 residues. The DNA of the CDR3 is TGTGCCAGCAGTTTCAACGGGGTGGACACCGGGGAGCTGTTTTTT. This codes for CASSFNGVDTGELFF.

The chain couples TRBV5-5 to TRBJ2-7; 8 nucleotides agree with TRBD1. The V and J ends lost 4 bases and 6 bases, in that order; junction bases with no gene match: 9. CDR3 length equals 14 residues. Germline loops: CDR1 SGHKS, CDR2 YYEKEE (reference sequence). Here the CDR3 DNA reads TGTGCCAGCAGCACCTGGACAGGGCTCGGCGAGCAGTACTTC. Encoded protein: CASSTWTGLGEQYF.

This chain uses TRBV19 with TRBJ2-1; D is possibly TRBD2 (5 bases). V was clipped by 6 bases and J by 2 bases, with 14 bases between them. The germline V gene encodes CDR1 LNHDA and CDR2 SQIVND (reference sequence). The CDR3 totals 15 residues. Here the CDR3 reads CASRSLEAAYNEQFF. The CDR3 bases are TGTGCCAGTAGGAGCTTGGAGGCCGCCTACAATGAGCAGTTCTTC.

This clone showed up just a few times. V gene TRBV28 combines with J gene TRBJ2-7; the D gene is possibly TRBD1 (6 bases). Trimming removed 10 bases at V and 2 bases at J, with 15 bases between. The CDR3 covers 13 residues. Germline CDR1 reads MDHEN; CDR2 reads SYDVKM. The CDR3 spells CATKGHTTYEQYF. The CDR3 bases are TGTGCCACTAAGGGACATACCACCTACGAGCAGTACTTC. Full variable domain (rest looked up from reference TRBV28 and TRBJ2-7): DVKVTQSSRYLVKRTGEKVFLECVQDMDHENMFWYRQDPGLGLRLIYFSYDVKMKEKGDIPEGYSVSREKKERFSLILESASTNQTSMYLCATKGHTTYEQYFGPGTRLTVT.

The chain has TRBV5-1 and TRBJ2-7; a possible D gene is TRBD1 (7 bases). V was pared by 4 bases and J by 6 bases, with 11 bases between. Germline lookup yields CDR1 SGHRS and CDR2 YFSETQ. The CDR3 extends over 12 amino acids. The CDR3 loop reads CASSNRGGEQYF. The CDR3 DNA sequence: TGCGCCAGCAGCAACAGGGGAGGCGAGCAGTACTTC. The variable domain in full, completed from reference TRBV5-1 and TRBJ2-7, reads KAGVTQTPRYLIKTRGQQVTLSCSPISGHRSVSWYQQTPGQGLQFLFEYFSETQRNKGNFPGRFSGRQFSNSRSEMNVSTLELGDSALYLCASSNRGGEQYFGPGTRLTVT.

The chain uses TRBV29-1 and TRBJ1-3; TRBD1 is a possible D gene (6 bases). The germline V gene has CDR1 SQVTM and CDR2 ANQGSEA. The V end lost 5 bases, the J end lost 0 bases, and 8 bases lay between the germline ends. The length of the CDR3 is 13 residues. The CDR3 nucleotides read TGCAGCGTTTGGGACACCTCTGGAAACACCATATATTTT. Translated: CSVWDTSGNTIYF.

This sequence joins TRBV7-2 and TRBJ1-2, with TRBD1 matching over 8 bases. This CDR3 is 14 amino acids long. From germline, CDR1 is SGHTA and CDR2 FQGNSA. The trim removed 0 bases at V and 8 bases at J, leaving 5 bases unmatched. The DNA of the CDR3 is TGTGCCAGCAGCTTAGCCCCACAGGGGGGAGGCTACACCTTC. Protein sequence: CASSLAPQGGGYTF. Looking up the rest from reference TRBV7-2 and TRBJ1-2 gives the full variable domain: GAGVSQSPSNKVTEKGKDVELRCDPISGHTALYWYRQSLGQGLEFLIYFQGNSAPDKSGLPSDRFSAERTGGSVSTLTIQRTQQEDSAVYLCASSLAPQGGGYTFGSGTRLTVV.

The V gene is TRBV28, the J gene TRBJ2-7; no definite D call. The CDR3 covers 15 residues. CDR1 and CDR2 (germline): MDHEN, SYDVKM. Deletions cut 10 bases from V and 4 bases from J, with 23 bases between. The CDR3 nucleotides are TGTGCCACCAAGTCCCACTCTATTACTACGTACGAGCAGTACTTC. This encodes CATKSHSITTYEQYF.

DNA of the CDR3: TGTGCCAGCAGTAGAACAGGGGCCAGCACTGAAGCTTTCTTT. This translates into CASSRTGASTEAFF. V and J are TRBV6-5 and TRBJ1-1, with TRBD1 matching over 7 bases. The CDR3 totals 14 residues. V shed 5 bases, J shed 4 bases, and the junction held 7 bases outside the gene matches. Per the germline V gene, CDR1 is MNHEY and CDR2 is SVGAGI.

CDR3 amino acids: CAWSVPSGRSYEQYF. In nucleotides, the CDR3 is TGTGCCTGGAGTGTACCCAGCGGGCGCTCCTACGAGCAGTACTTC. The genes are TRBV30 and TRBJ2-7; the D gene is possibly TRBD2 (6 bases). CDR1 GTSNPN and CDR2 SVGIG come from the germline V gene (reference sequence). This CDR3 spans 15 amino acids. Trimming removed 0 bases from V and 0 bases from J, with 12 bases in between.

The chain couples TRBV11-2 to TRBJ1-6, with D possibly TRBD1 on 6 matching bases. The germline V and J ends were trimmed by 1 base and 8 bases, with 15 bases remaining between them. Germline assignment: CDR1 SGHAT and CDR2 FQNNGV. CDR3 length: 16 residues. CDR3 sequence reads: CASSLAAPRGDSPLHF. CDR3 coding DNA: TGTGCCAGCAGCTTAGCTGCTCCCAGGGGTGATTCACCCCTCCACTTT.

The CDR3 region is CAWSVLFETQYF. The CDR3 DNA reads as TGTGCCTGGAGTGTACTTTTTGAGACCCAGTACTTC. The gene calls are TRBV30 and TRBJ2-5; D is unclear. Germline V gene sequence: CDR1 GTSNPN, CDR2 SVGIG (reference sequence). The V end lost 0 bases, the J end lost 5 bases, and 7 bases lay between the germline ends. The CDR3 consists of 12 residues.

The CDR3 region has the DNA TGCAGCGTTGTCCCTAAGGGGCTGAACACTGAAGCTTTCTTT. This codes for CSVVPKGLNTEAFF. V usage is TRBV29-1 and J usage is TRBJ1-1, with a possible D match to TRBD1 (5 bases). Trimming cost V 4 bases and J 0 bases, with 12 bases left between them. The CDR3 sequence is 14 residues long. From germline, CDR1 is SQVTM and CDR2 ANQGSEA.

V usage is TRBV30 and J usage is TRBJ2-1; 9 nucleotides agree with TRBD2. The CDR3 sequence is 13 residues long. Germline V CDR1 and CDR2: GTSNPN, SVGIG (reference sequence). V trimming: 4 bases; J trimming: 3 bases; junction bases outside the gene matches: 1. CDR3 loop: CAWTSGNYNEQFF. The CDR3 nucleotides read TGTGCCTGGACTAGCGGGAACTACAATGAGCAGTTCTTC.

The chain has TRBV27 and TRBJ1-1; perhaps TRBD1 as D (6 bases). This CDR3 is 14 amino acids long. Trimming took off 1 base at V and 5 bases at J, with 11 bases between the two ends. CDR1 is MNHEY, CDR2 SMNVEV, per germline (reference sequence). The CDR3 region is CASSLLGAQTEAFF. Here the CDR3 DNA reads TGTGCCAGCAGTTTATTGGGGGCACAGACTGAAGCTTTCTTT.

This sequence joins TRBV6-6 and TRBJ2-2; TRBD1 matches at 7 bases. This CDR3 is built from 16 residues. Germline V lookup: CDR1 MNHNY, CDR2 SVGAGI (reference sequence). V gave up 6 bases and J gave up 1 base; unmatched junction bases: 8. CDR3 nucleotides: TGTGCCAGCAGCCCCCCGACAGGGTTGAACACCGGGGAGCTGTTTTTT. It translates to CASSPPTGLNTGELFF.

This clone was counted once. The chain carries TRBV19 and TRBJ1-1, with unresolved D. CDR1 and CDR2 from the germline V gene are LNHDA and SQIVND (reference sequence). Deletions cut 1 base from V and 1 base from J, with 4 bases between. This CDR3 comprises 13 residues. This CDR3 reads CASSIGRNTEAFF. The CDR3 nucleotides read TGTGCCAGTAGTATAGGCAGGAACACTGAAGCTTTCTTT. The entire variable domain, with the rest obtained from reference TRBV19 and TRBJ1-1, is as follows: DGGITQSPKYLFRKEGQNVTLSCEQNLNHDAMYWYRQDPGQGLRLIYYSQIVNDFQKGDIAEGYSVSREKKESFPLTVTSAQKNPTAFYLCASSIGRNTEAFFGQGTRLTVV.

The chain carries TRBV10-2 and TRBJ1-6; tentatively, D is TRBD1 (5 bases). CDR3 length equals 15 residues. CDR1 is WSHSY, CDR2 SAAADI, per germline. V lost 2 bases and J lost 6, with 11 bases in between. The chain's CDR3 is CASSEIQGANSPLHF. In DNA form, the CDR3 reads TGCGCCAGCAGTGAGATACAAGGGGCTAATTCACCCCTCCACTTT.

V usage is TRBV5-6 and J usage is TRBJ1-4; 10 bases align to TRBD1. Germline assignment: CDR1 SGHDT and CDR2 YYEEEE. The CDR3 length is 16 residues. J gave up 4 bases and V 4 bases, and 7 bases lay outside the gene matches. CDR3: CASSTGTGVFNEKLFF. CDR3 DNA: TGTGCCAGCAGCACCGGGACAGGGGTCTTTAATGAAAAACTGTTTTTT.

The chain has TRBV6-2 or TRBV6-3 and TRBJ2-2; D is unclear. This CDR3 is built from 12 residues. Trimming left V 5 bases short and J 3 bases short, with 4 bases between. In germline, CDR1 is MNHEY, CDR2 SVGEGT. CDR3 DNA sequence: TGTGCCAGCAGTCCGTACACCGGGGAGCTGTTTTTT. Translated, it gives CASSPYTGELFF.

The J gene is TRBJ2-5, the V gene TRBV20-1, with TRBD2 as a possible D gene (5 bases). The CDR3 contains 10 residues. In germline, CDR1 is DFQATT, CDR2 SNEGSKA (reference sequence). V was clipped by 3 bases and J by 7 bases, with 6 bases between them. The DNA for the CDR3 is TGCAGTGCTAGCCGGGGGACCCAGTACTTC. Residues: CSASRGTQYF.

This chain uses TRBV19 with TRBJ2-7, with 8 bases aligning to TRBD2. V gave up 6 bases and J gave up 6 bases; unmatched junction bases: 7. Germline V gene lookup returns CDR1 LNHDA and CDR2 SQIVND (reference sequence). The CDR3 contains 13 residues. CDR3: CASSRGGFFEQYF. For the CDR3, the DNA is TGTGCCAGTAGCCGCGGGGGGTTCTTCGAGCAGTACTTC. Complete variable domain (other parts from reference TRBV19 and TRBJ2-7): DGGITQSPKYLFRKEGQNVTLSCEQNLNHDAMYWYRQDPGQGLRLIYYSQIVNDFQKGDIAEGYSVSREKKESFPLTVTSAQKNPTAFYLCASSRGGFFEQYFGPGTRLTVT.

This rearrangement joins TRBV29-1 to TRBJ2-3; 11 bases match TRBD2. This CDR3 has 13 amino acids. Germline CDR1 reads SQVTM; CDR2 reads ANQGSEA. V was pared by 7 bases and J by 5 bases, with 5 bases of the junction left unmatched. This CDR3 is CSAILAGVDTQYF. CDR3 nucleotide sequence: TGCAGCGCCATACTAGCGGGAGTAGATACGCAGTATTTT.

V usage is TRBV28 and J usage is TRBJ2-7, with D possibly matching TRBD2 (5 bases). The CDR3 consists of 12 residues. Germline CDR1 and CDR2: MDHEN and SYDVKM. Trimming took 3 bases from V and 6 from J, leaving 9 bases between them. The CDR3 DNA is TGTGCCAGCAGTTTCCGTAGCGTCGAGCAGTACTTC. Translating it yields CASSFRSVEQYF.

The chain recombines TRBV12-3 or TRBV12-4 with TRBJ2-5; D ambiguous. CDR3 length: 13 amino acids. The V and J ends lost 6 bases and 4 bases respectively, with 12 bases between them. The CDR3 here is CASSQVVGETQYF. CDR3 DNA sequence: TGTGCCAGCAGCCAGGTGGTTGGAGAGACCCAGTACTTC.

The chain is built from TRBV19 and TRBJ2-7; D is ambiguous. Per the germline V gene, CDR1 is LNHDA and CDR2 is SQIVND (reference sequence). The V end was cut by 2 bases, the J end by 2 bases, with 13 bases between. This CDR3 spans 15 amino acids. In DNA form, the CDR3 reads TGTGCCAGTAGTATATTTTTTGGCAGGACCTACGAGCAGTACTTC. Its protein is CASSIFFGRTYEQYF.

The chain couples TRBV6-6 to TRBJ2-2; possible D gene TRBD1, 6 bases. The ends were cut back, 0 bases at V and 1 base at J, with 6 bases in the middle. Germline V gives CDR1 MNHNY, CDR2 SVGAGI (reference sequence). This CDR3 region has 15 residues. CDR3 sequence reads: CASSYSGGNTGELFF. The CDR3 bases are TGTGCCAGCAGTTACTCAGGGGGGAACACCGGGGAGCTGTTTTTT.

Note on this clone: Different DNA sequences within this sample yield the same CDR3. V usage is TRBV18 and J usage is TRBJ2-7; 12 nucleotides agree with TRBD1. Germline trimming cut 3 bases from V and 4 bases from J; bases unmatched to any gene: 1. CDR1 is KGHSH and CDR2 is LQKENI in the germline V gene. This CDR3 region has 14 residues. The CDR3 spells CASSPGQGAYEQYF. In DNA form, the CDR3 reads TGTGCCAGCTCACCGGGACAGGGGGCGTACGAGCAGTACTTC.